Listed here is a single TCR beta chain. These data belong to a study of Ad26.COV2.S vaccination and SARS-CoV-2 variants. Treatment specified: 15 to 20 received Ad26.COV2.S at low or high dose, single or two shots; several received placebo; per-sample allocation not given. Each sample was drawn 63 days after the first injection (of vaccine or placebo). CDR1 LNHDA and CDR2 SQIVND come from the germline V gene (reference sequence). The CDR3 has 14 residues. V gave up 7 bases and J gave up 0 bases, with 10 bases separating them. Assay used: immunoSEQ multiplex PCR; TCRdb lists only in-frame clones, some missing. The sample lists roughly 300,000 clones; 65% to 90% were seen once.

This clonotype was sampled from a person aged 18-60 years who received the Ad26.COV2.S COVID-19 vaccine or a placebo. The chain joins TRBV19 to TRBJ1-5; D unresolved. Sequences were derived from peripheral blood, sampled in a trial of Ad26.COV2.S vaccine versus placebo. CDR3: CASTQVYSNQPQHF. For the CDR3, the DNA is TGTGCCAGTACTCAGGTTTATAGCAATCAGCCCCAGCATTTT.